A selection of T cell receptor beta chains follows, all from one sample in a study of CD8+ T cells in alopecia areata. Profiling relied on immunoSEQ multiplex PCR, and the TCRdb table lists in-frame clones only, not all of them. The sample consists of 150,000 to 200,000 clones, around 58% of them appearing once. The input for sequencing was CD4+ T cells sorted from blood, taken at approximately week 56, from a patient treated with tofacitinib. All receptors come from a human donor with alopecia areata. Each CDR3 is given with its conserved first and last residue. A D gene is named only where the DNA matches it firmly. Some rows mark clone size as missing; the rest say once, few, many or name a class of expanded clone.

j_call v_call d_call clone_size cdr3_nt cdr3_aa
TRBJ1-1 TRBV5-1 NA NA TGCGCCAGCATGAGCGGGCCGGAGGGCACTGAAGCTTTCTTT CASMSGPEGTEAFF
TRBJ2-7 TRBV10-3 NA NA TGTGCCATCAGTGACTCCTTATACGAGCAGTACTTC CAISDSLYEQYF
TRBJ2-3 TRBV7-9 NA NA TGTGCCAGCAGCTTCGGGGGTTATAGCACAGATACGCAGTATTTT CASSFGGYSTDTQYF
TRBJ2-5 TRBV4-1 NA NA TGCGCCAGCAGCCTACAGCCCGGGGCCCAAGAGACCCAGTACTTC CASSLQPGAQETQYF
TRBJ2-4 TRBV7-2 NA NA TGTGCCAGCAGCTTAGATCGGGTCAAAAACATTCAGTACTTC CASSLDRVKNIQYF
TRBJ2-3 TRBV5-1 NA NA TGCGCCAGCAGCTTGGCCCCGGACAGCACAGATACGCAGTATTTT CASSLAPDSTDTQYF
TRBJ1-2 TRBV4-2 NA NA TGTGCCAGCAGCCAGGGCCGGCAAGTTCCTCCTCATGGCTACACCTTC CASSQGRQVPPHGYTF
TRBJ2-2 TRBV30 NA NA TGTGCCTGGAGACCACCCTCACCTCAGACCTATACCGGGGAGCTGTTTTTT CAWRPPSPQTYTGELFF
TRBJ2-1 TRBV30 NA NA TGTGCCTGGAGTGTAGACAGACTTTACAATGAGCAGTTCTTC CAWSVDRLYNEQFF
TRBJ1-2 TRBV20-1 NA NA TGCAGTGCTAGCTGGAACTATGGCTACACCTTC CSASWNYGYTF
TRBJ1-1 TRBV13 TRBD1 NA TGTGCCAGCAGCTCCCTCCTCCTGGACAGGGACACTGAAGCTTTCTTT CASSSLLLDRDTEAFF
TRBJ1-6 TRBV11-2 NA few TGTGCCAGCAGCGCGAAAGAGGGTTCACCCCTCCACTTT CASSAKEGSPLHF
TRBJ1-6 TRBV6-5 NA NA TGTGCCAGCAGTTATCGGAGGGGAAAGAATTCACCCCTCCACTTT CASSYRRGKNSPLHF
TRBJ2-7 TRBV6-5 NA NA TGTGCCAGCAGTTGGAGACGGACTACCTACGAGCAGTACTTC CASSWRRTTYEQYF
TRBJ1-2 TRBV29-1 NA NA TGCAGCGTAGCTCGGGACCTACTTAACTATGGCTACACCTTC CSVARDLLNYGYTF
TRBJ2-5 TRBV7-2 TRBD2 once TGTGCCAGCAGCCCTATCGGGACTAGCGGGGGTCGGCGGCAAGAGACCCAGTACTTC CASSPIGTSGGRRQETQYF
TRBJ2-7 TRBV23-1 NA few TGCGCCAGCAACCCAGACCATGGTAAACAGGGAACTTACTCCTACGAGCAGTACTTC CASNPDHGKQGTYSYEQYF
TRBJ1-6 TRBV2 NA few TGTGCCAGCAGTCAGGACGGCGATAATTCACCCCTCCACTTT CASSQDGDNSPLHF
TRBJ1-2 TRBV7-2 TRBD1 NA TGTGCCAGCAGCCCCGGCGGACAGGGGGGGTATCGTGGCTACACCTTC CASSPGGQGGYRGYTF
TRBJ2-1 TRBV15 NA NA TGTGCCACCAGGCTCGACAGCGAGCAGTTCTTC CATRLDSEQFF
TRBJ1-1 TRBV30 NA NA TGTGCCTGGAGGCCATTGGGGGTCGGGGTAAGGAACACTGAAGCTTTCTTT CAWRPLGVGVRNTEAFF
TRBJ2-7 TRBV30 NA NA TGTGCCCTGGCGAGGACACCGACCTACGAGCAGTACTTC CALARTPTYEQYF
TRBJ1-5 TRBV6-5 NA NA TGTGCCAGCAGGGGGGAAGGGAGCAATCAGCCCCAGCATTTT CASRGEGSNQPQHF
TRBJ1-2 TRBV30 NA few TGTGCCTGGAGCGGTCGAGAGCGAGTCTATGGCTACACCTTC CAWSGRERVYGYTF
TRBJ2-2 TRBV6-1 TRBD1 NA TGTGCCAGCACCCTTGGACAGGCTAACACCGGGGAGCTGTTTTTT CASTLGQANTGELFF
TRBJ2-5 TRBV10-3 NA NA TGTGCCATCAGTGTGCGCTTCCAAGAGACCCAGTACTTC CAISVRFQETQYF
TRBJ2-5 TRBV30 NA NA TGTGCCTGGAACGGGCAGGGGGGGACCCAGTACTTC CAWNGQGGTQYF
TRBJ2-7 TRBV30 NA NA TGTGCCTGGAGGGAGACCCGTACGGGCGAGCAGTACTTC CAWRETRTGEQYF
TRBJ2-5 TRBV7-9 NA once TGTGCCAGCAGCTTAGGGGTTTCCCACCAAGAGACCCAGTACTTC CASSLGVSHQETQYF
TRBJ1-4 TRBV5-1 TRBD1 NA TGCGCCAGCAGCCGCGGACAGGGAGAGGAAAAACTGTTTTTT CASSRGQGEEKLFF
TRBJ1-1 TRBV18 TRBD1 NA TGTGCCAGCTCACCGACAGGGGGTGGGACTGAAGCTTTCTTT CASSPTGGGTEAFF
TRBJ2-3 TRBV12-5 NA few TGTGCTAGTGGTTTGGTCGTGACAGAAGCGCCAGATACGCAGTATTTT CASGLVVTEAPDTQYF
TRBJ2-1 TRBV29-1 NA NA TGCAGCGTTGCCGACAGTTCTATCTACAATGAGCAGTTCTTC CSVADSSIYNEQFF
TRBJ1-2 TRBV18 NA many TGTGCCAGCTCACGGGACCTAGAAAGGTACACCTTC CASSRDLERYTF
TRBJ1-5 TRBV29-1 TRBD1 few TGCAGCGTTCGGCAGGGGGATCAGCCCCAGCATTTT CSVRQGDQPQHF
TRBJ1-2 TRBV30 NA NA TGTGCCTGGAGTCTTCTTGAGAACTATGGCTACACCTTC CAWSLLENYGYTF
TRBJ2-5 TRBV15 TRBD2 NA TGTGCCACCAGAAGCGGGGGGGCTGGAGAGACCCAGTACTTC CATRSGGAGETQYF
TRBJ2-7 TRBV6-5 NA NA TGTGCCAGCAGCCGGACCGGGACTTATCCCTACGAGCAGTACTTC CASSRTGTYPYEQYF
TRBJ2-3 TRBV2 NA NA TGTGCCAGCAGACTCGGACAGGGAGGGACAGATACGCAGTATTTT CASRLGQGGTDTQYF
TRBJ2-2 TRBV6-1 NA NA TGTGCCAGCAGTGTACAGGGGAGGACCGGGGAGCTGTTTTTT CASSVQGRTGELFF
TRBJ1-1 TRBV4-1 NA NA TGCGCCAGCAGCCAAGATTTTACTGCGGGACCGAGTGAAGCTTTCTTT CASSQDFTAGPSEAFF
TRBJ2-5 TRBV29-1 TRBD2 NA TGCAGCGGCGGCGGGGGGCAAGAGACCCAGTACTTC CSGGGGQETQYF
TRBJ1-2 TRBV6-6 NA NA TGTGCCAGCAGCCCCCTACAGTCCTATGGCTACACCTTC CASSPLQSYGYTF
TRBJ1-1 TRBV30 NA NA TGTGCCTGGAGTGTCGGGGGGGTCGTCACTGAAGCTTTCTTT CAWSVGGVVTEAFF
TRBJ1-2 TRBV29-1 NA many TGCAGCGTTGGAGGGGGGGTTGGCGATGGCTACACCTTC CSVGGGVGDGYTF
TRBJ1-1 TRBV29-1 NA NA TGCAGCGGCGGGGGAGGGAACACTGAAGCTTTCTTT CSGGGGNTEAFF